Shown below are 2 T cell receptor beta chains from a single sample sequenced in a study of regulatory T cells in long-lasting Graves disease. Time point here: newly diagnosed GD, antithyroid drugs for less than 3 months. There was RNA extracted from PBMCs, and the TCR library was made from it. Libraries of TCR beta came from iRepertoire HTBI primers plus Arm-PCR of CDR3 regions. TCRdb reprocessed the multiplex PCR reads with MiXCR, giving one entry per CDR3 protein. The repertoire holds around 250,000 distinct CDR3 sequences, approximately 20% seen once, with about 20% in the top ten. The material sequenced was peripheral blood mononuclear cells (PBMCs), taken at new diagnosis, from a patient treated with antithyroid drugs. The receptors stem from a female donor with Graves disease.

This clonotype was detected many times. The chain combines TRBV7-3 with TRBJ1-1; 8 positions agree with TRBD1. V shed 3 bases, J shed 5 bases, and the junction held 8 bases outside the gene matches. The CDR3 loop spans 15 amino acids. CDR1 is SGHTA and CDR2 is FQGTGA in the germline V gene. CDR3 DNA sequence: TGTGCCAGCAGCTTGATCGGACAGGGAGGGACTGAAGCTTTCTTT. The encoded protein is CASSLIGQGGTEAFF.

This clonotype was seen ten or more times. The chain employs TRBV12-3 or TRBV12-4 and TRBJ2-7; tentatively, D is TRBD1 (6 bases). The CDR3 consists of 14 residues. The germline V and J ends were trimmed by 4 bases and 2 bases, with 12 bases remaining between them. DNA of the CDR3: TGTGCCAGCAGTTCCCTAGGGGGACCCTACGAGCAGTACTTC. Its protein product is CASSSLGGPYEQYF.